This is a list of T cell receptor beta chains from one sample in a study of blood T cell repertoires in COVID-19. The table came from immunoSEQ multiplex PCR; TCRdb's copy has only in-frame clones and leaves some out. The sample consists of roughly 29,000 clones, approximately 93% of them appearing once. What was sequenced was peripheral blood. All receptors come from an older woman with COVID-19, enrolled during active disease. Each CDR3 is given with its conserved first and last residue. The order of the fields is D gene, V gene, J gene, clone size, CDR3 DNA, CDR3 protein. A D gene is named only where the DNA matches it firmly. A clone size is listed for some rows: how often the clone was seen (once, few, many), or a class if it is expanded.

TRBD2	TRBV29-1	TRBJ2-1	.	TGCAGCGTTGGGAGCGGGAGTGGCACCTACAATGAGCAGTTCTTC	CSVGSGSGTYNEQFF
TRBD1	TRBV5-1	TRBJ1-1	.	TGCGCCAGCAGCCTACAGGGGTTCACTGAAGCTTTCTTT	CASSLQGFTEAFF
TRBD1	TRBV5-1	TRBJ1-1	.	TGCGCCAGCAGCTTGAGGGGCACCGGGACAGGGAACACTGAAGCTTTCTTT	CASSLRGTGTGNTEAFF
.	TRBV5-1	TRBJ1-1	.	TGCGCCAGCAGCTTGGACGGGGGAGCCCGCGAAGCTTTCTTT	CASSLDGGAREAFF
TRBD1	TRBV3-1/TRBV3-2	TRBJ1-2	.	TGTGCCAGCAGCCAAGTTCAGGGGGCTCGTGGCTACACCTTC	CASSQVQGARGYTF
.	TRBV5-1	TRBJ2-1	.	TGCGCCAGCAGCAGCCTAGTGATGAGCTCCTACAATGAGCAGTTCTTC	CASSSLVMSSYNEQFF
.	TRBV2	TRBJ1-6	.	TGTGCCAGCACGTCAGGGCAAGGTTCACCCCTCCACTTT	CASTSGQGSPLHF
.	TRBV7-2	TRBJ1-2	.	TGTGCCAGCAGTTTAACGGACGGGGGTAACTATGGCTACACCTTC	CASSLTDGGNYGYTF
.	TRBV19	TRBJ1-1	.	TGTGCCAGTAGTATCGGAGGGACGGTAAACACTGAAGCTTTCTTT	CASSIGGTVNTEAFF
.	TRBV12-3/TRBV12-4	TRBJ2-3	.	TGTGCCAGCAGTCTCGGGATTTCAGATACGCAGTATTTT	CASSLGISDTQYF
.	TRBV19	TRBJ2-1	.	TGTGCCAGTATGGGCCTAGCGTCGAATGAGCAGTTCTTC	CASMGLASNEQFF
TRBD2	TRBV5-1	TRBJ2-1	.	TGCGCCAGCAGCTCGGCCCCTAGCGGGGGGAGTGATGAGCAGTTCTTC	CASSSAPSGGSDEQFF
.	TRBV7-3	TRBJ1-4	once	TGTGCCAGCAGCCTTACAGGGTTGCCTAATGAAAAACTGTTTTTT	CASSLTGLPNEKLFF
.	TRBV5-5	TRBJ2-3	.	TGTGCCAGCAGCCGTAGTCACAGCACAGATACGCAGTATTTT	CASSRSHSTDTQYF
TRBD1	TRBV10-3	TRBJ2-2	once	TGTGCCATCAGTCTCCAGGGGGCAAACACCGGGGAGCTGTTTTTT	CAISLQGANTGELFF
TRBD2	TRBV20-1	TRBJ2-3	.	TGCAGTGCTAGTGCCGGGACTAGGGGTGATACGCAGTATTTT	CSASAGTRGDTQYF
.	TRBV7-2	TRBJ2-5	.	TGTGCCAGCAGCTTAGGCAGGGAATCAGAGACCCAGTACTTC	CASSLGRESETQYF
.	TRBV5-1	TRBJ1-2	.	TGCGCCAGCAGCCCGGACTTGGGTGGCTACACCTTC	CASSPDLGGYTF
TRBD2	TRBV18	TRBJ2-1	.	TGTGCCAGCTCACCACCTCTAGCGGGAATCAATGAGCAGTTCTTC	CASSPPLAGINEQFF
.	TRBV6-2/TRBV6-3	TRBJ2-7	few	TGTGCCAGCAGTACCATTACAGGGAGCTCCTACGAGCAGTACTTC	CASSTITGSSYEQYF
.	TRBV13	TRBJ2-2	.	TGTGCCAGCAGCCCCGCTGTGGGGAGGCTCACCGGGGAGCTGTTTTTT	CASSPAVGRLTGELFF
.	TRBV4-3	TRBJ1-4	.	TGCGCCAGCAGCCAGGGGACTTCCTTAAATGAAAAACTGTTTTTT	CASSQGTSLNEKLFF
.	TRBV25-1	TRBJ1-1	.	TGTGCCAGCAGTGAAGGGAGTTGGGACACTGAAGCTTTCTTT	CASSEGSWDTEAFF